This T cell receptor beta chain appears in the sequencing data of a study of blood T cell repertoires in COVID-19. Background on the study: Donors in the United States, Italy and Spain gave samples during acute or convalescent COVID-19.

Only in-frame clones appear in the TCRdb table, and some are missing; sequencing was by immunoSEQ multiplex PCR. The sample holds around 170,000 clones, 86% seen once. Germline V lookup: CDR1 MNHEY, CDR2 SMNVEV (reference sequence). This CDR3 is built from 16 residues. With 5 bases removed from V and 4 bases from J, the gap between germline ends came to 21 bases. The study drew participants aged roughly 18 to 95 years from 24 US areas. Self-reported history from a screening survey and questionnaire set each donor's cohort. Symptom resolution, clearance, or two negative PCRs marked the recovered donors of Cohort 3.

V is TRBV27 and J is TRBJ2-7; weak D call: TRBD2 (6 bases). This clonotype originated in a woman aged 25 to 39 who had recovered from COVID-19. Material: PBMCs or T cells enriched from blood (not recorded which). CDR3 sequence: CASSPSRRAGWYEQYF. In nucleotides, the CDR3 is TGTGCCAGCAGTCCTTCGAGGAGGGCCGGGTGGTACGAGCAGTACTTC.